This is a list of T cell receptor beta chains from one sample in a study of blood T cell repertoires in COVID-19. Generated by immunoSEQ multiplex PCR, the TCRdb table keeps only in-frame clones and is missing some. The repertoire holds 150,000 to 200,000 clones, with approximately 80% as singletons. Sequencing was carried out using PBMCs or T cells enriched from blood (not recorded which). These receptors were obtained from a woman aged 55 to 70 who had recovered from COVID-19. The CDR3 runs from the conserved cysteine through the conserved F or W. Fields, in order: CDR3 protein, CDR3 DNA, J gene, D gene, clone size, V gene. D genes are given only for firm matches. Some rows have no size entry. The others give once, few or many, or a class for an expanded clone.

CDR3 protein: CASTPDRGLQPQHF
CDR3 DNA: TGTGCCAGCACCCCGGACAGGGGGCTTCAGCCCCAGCATTTT
J gene: TRBJ1-5
D gene: TRBD1
clone size: NA
V gene: TRBV2

CDR3 protein: CASGLGLAAGDTQYF
CDR3 DNA: TGTGCTAGTGGTTTGGGACTAGCGGCAGGGGATACGCAGTATTTT
J gene: TRBJ2-3
D gene: TRBD2
clone size: once
V gene: TRBV12-5

CDR3 protein: CASSLARGWVTKNIQYF
CDR3 DNA: TGCGCCAGCAGCTTGGCCAGGGGGTGGGTCACCAAAAACATTCAGTACTTC
J gene: TRBJ2-4
D gene: TRBD1
clone size: NA
V gene: TRBV5-1

CDR3 protein: CASSSLRLAGALDTQYF
CDR3 DNA: TGTGCCAGCAGCTCGCTAAGACTAGCGGGAGCTTTGGATACGCAGTATTTT
J gene: TRBJ2-3
D gene: TRBD2
clone size: NA
V gene: TRBV11-2

CDR3 protein: CASSQDAGGETTDTQYF
CDR3 DNA: TGTGCCAGCAGCCAAGATGCTGGGGGGGAGACCACAGATACGCAGTATTTT
J gene: TRBJ2-3
D gene: TRBD2
clone size: NA
V gene: TRBV4-2

CDR3 protein: CASRRRGSEQFF
CDR3 DNA: TGTGCCAGCAGGCGCAGGGGGTCTGAACAGTTCTTC
J gene: TRBJ2-1
D gene: TRBD1
clone size: NA
V gene: TRBV2

CDR3 protein: CASSSYDSRASYEQYF
CDR3 DNA: TGTGCCAGCAGTTCCTACGACTCGCGGGCCTCCTACGAGCAGTACTTC
J gene: TRBJ2-7
D gene: NA
clone size: NA
V gene: TRBV28

CDR3 protein: CASSLGQGAGEAFF
CDR3 DNA: TGTGCCAGCAGTCTCGGACAGGGGGCTGGTGAAGCTTTCTTT
J gene: TRBJ1-1
D gene: TRBD1
clone size: NA
V gene: TRBV6-5

CDR3 protein: CASSPASTPPYEQYF
CDR3 DNA: TGTGCCAGCAGCCCTGCTAGCACGCCTCCCTACGAGCAGTACTTC
J gene: TRBJ2-7
D gene: NA
clone size: NA
V gene: TRBV7-2

CDR3 protein: CASSIDGTGWNTEAFF
CDR3 DNA: TGTGCCAGTAGTATAGATGGGACAGGGTGGAACACTGAAGCTTTCTTT
J gene: TRBJ1-1
D gene: TRBD1
clone size: NA
V gene: TRBV19

CDR3 protein: CASRRTGASEKLFF
CDR3 DNA: TGTGCCAGCAGGAGAACAGGGGCATCTGAAAAACTGTTTTTT
J gene: TRBJ1-4
D gene: TRBD1
clone size: NA
V gene: TRBV6-5

CDR3 protein: CASSSIRSRGSNQPQHF
CDR3 DNA: TGTGCCAGCAGTTCAATTAGGTCTCGGGGGAGCAATCAGCCCCAGCATTTT
J gene: TRBJ1-5
D gene: NA
clone size: NA
V gene: TRBV28

CDR3 protein: CASSPEAGRTGELFF
CDR3 DNA: TGCGCCAGCAGCCCTGAAGCGGGACGGACCGGGGAGCTGTTTTTT
J gene: TRBJ2-2
D gene: TRBD2
clone size: NA
V gene: TRBV5-1

CDR3 protein: CASSLFAGELSPLHF
CDR3 DNA: TGTGCCAGCAGTTTATTCGCAGGGGAACTTTCACCCCTCCACTTT
J gene: TRBJ1-6
D gene: NA
clone size: few
V gene: TRBV28

CDR3 protein: CASSFGTGAIGSQYF
CDR3 DNA: TGTGCCAGCAGCTTCGGGACAGGGGCCATAGGGTCCCAGTACTTC
J gene: TRBJ2-5
D gene: TRBD1
clone size: NA
V gene: TRBV11-2

CDR3 protein: CASSFAGSQHNSPLHF
CDR3 DNA: TGTGCCAGCAGCTTTGCGGGGAGTCAGCATAATTCACCCCTCCACTTT
J gene: TRBJ1-6
D gene: NA
clone size: NA
V gene: TRBV5-6